This TCR beta chain was profiled in a study of identical twins. One entry per CDR3 protein, called by TCRdb with MiXCR from the 5' RACE reads. Among a few hundred thousand distinct CDR3 sequences listed, roughly 18% were seen once. The ends were cut back, 1 base at V and 3 bases at J, with 13 bases in the middle. From germline, CDR1 is LNHDA and CDR2 SQIVND (reference sequence). The CDR3 runs to 16 residues. Sequencing used naive T cells sorted from blood. The chain combines TRBV19 with TRBJ1-5; D might be TRBD1 (6 bases). This receptor was taken from a man aged 50-59 years in good health. CDR3 amino acids: CASSIGGGGFNQPQHF. The CDR3 nucleotides are TGTGCCAGTAGTATAGGTGGAGGGGGATTCAATCAGCCCCAGCATTTT.